Below, one T cell receptor (beta chain) is given with its context. In this sample, this clonotype turned up many times. Its antigen is not yet known. Per-nucleotide qualities are absent, and no much larger clonotype sits a single base away. The TCR beta CDR3 regions were amplified from RNA transcripts. A first-round RT-PCR of the TCR CDR3 used the HTBI primer set with the Qiagen OneStep RT-PCR kit. A second multiplex PCR round built the libraries, followed by size selection and purification. Paired-end sequencing of the libraries was performed with 100 bp reads on an Illumina HiSeq2000. The original pipeline was this. Raw data were processed with SOAPnuke, discarding reads with adapters, uncalled bases, mean Phred below 15, or no exact constant-primer or identifier match. COPE v1.2.5 was used to merge the high-quality paired reads, and each unique nucleotide sequence was defined as a clonotype. MiTCR v1.1 was used to align the clonotypes against IMGT TRBV, TRBD and TRBJ reference segments. The analysis included only V-J combinations with a frequency above 0.0001, which together covered approximately 99% of the repertoires. The TCS score was defined as the ratio of F50 (clonal expansion) to E x V (chaos), calculated using BLOSUM62-based TCRdist between CDR3 peptides within each V-J. Welch's t-statistics and random forest reduced around 520 V-J features to 13, which were used in a naive Bayes classifier (R e1071). TCRdb reanalyzed the raw reads on its own, using fastp at Q25 for trimming and MiXCR for clone calling, and kept in-frame beta chains. For every CDR3 protein sequence, its rows merge into one entry that carries the most common genes and DNA. V and J calls and clone size were set by TCRdb, not the authors. The sample table contains about half a million distinct CDR3 sequences; only one count was recorded for less than 25% of them. In total, the top ten clones hold about 26% of the sample.

A patient counted as having stable Graves' hyperthyroidism if no progression to ophthalmopathy occurred over 18 months of follow-up. Hyperthyroidism patients were aged 18 to 65 years and newly diagnosed, with disease duration of less than 2 months. Any patient with an uncontrolled infection, another autoimmune disease, pregnancy or lactation was excluded. Clinical symptoms, serum thyroxine and TRAb, thyroid ultrasound, and orbital computed tomography formed the basis for the diagnoses. PBMCs were isolated from 10 ml of fresh peripheral blood by Ficoll-Paque density gradient centrifugation. Total RNA was extracted with Trizol reagent, and quality was checked on an Agilent 2100 Bioanalyzer. The data belong to a study of T cells in Graves' hyperthyroidism and ophthalmopathy (dated by TCRdb to between 2019 and 2020). As for the study more broadly: Peripheral blood samples were taken at the time of initial diagnosis, prior to any treatment. In addition, the study compared T-cell repertoires in thyroid tissue and in blood from about six Graves' hyperthyroidism patients. According to the paper, TCR Vbeta CDR3 sequencing was carried out on about 140 peripheral blood samples, which came from fewer than 50 ophthalmopathy, around 75 hyperthyroidism and about 17 progressor patients. Prospective prediction of ophthalmopathy was tested in an independent validation cohort of fewer than 20 hyperthyroidism patients and 15 to 17 patients who later progressed to ophthalmopathy. A discovery cohort of about 100 patients, fewer than 50 with Graves' ophthalmopathy and 55 to 60 with stable Graves' hyperthyroidism, was used to find distinguishing TCR V-J signatures. The 95 to 100 discovery patients were randomly divided into training and test sets at a 7:3 ratio. After blood sampling, hyperthyroidism patients were treated with methimazole at a starting dose of 30 mg daily, and ophthalmopathy patients were treated with high-dose intravenous methylprednisolone. Overall results and qualifications from the work: In cross-validation, a model built on a 13 V-J signature told ophthalmopathy apart from stable hyperthyroidism with less than 90% sensitivity and approximately 84% specificity, and in testing the same model reached 80%/75%. Sample size was not statistically predetermined, and investigators were not blinded to group allocation. During validation, the model predicted progression to ophthalmopathy a median of around six months ahead of onset, with almost 71% sensitivity and less than 85% specificity. Blood samples also contained most of the expanded thyroid clonotypes (frequency above 0.001), which suggests that blood repertoires may reflect thyroid immune responses.

The CDR3 covers 12 residues, taking in both the cysteine and the phenylalanine. Here the CDR3 DNA is all that survives: 36 bases in frame from base 1. According to the germline V gene, CDR1 reads SNHLY and CDR2 reads FYNNEI. V and J are truncated by 4 bases and 3 bases respectively, leaving an intervening sequence of 3 bases. This receptor was identified in a young man with Graves' hyperthyroidism. This sequence uses TRBV2 and TRBJ2-2, with an unclear D gene assignment. The sequencing input was blood. The CDR3: CASSGYTGELFF. The nucleotides are TGTGCCAGCAGTGGGTACACCGGGGAGCTGTTTTTT. The entire variable domain, with the stretches around the CDR3 drawn from the reference TRBV2 and TRBJ2-2 proteins, is EPEVTQTPSHQVTQMGQEVILRCVPISNHLYFYWYRQILGQKVEFLVSFYNNEISEKSEIFDDQFSVERPDGSNFTLKIRSTKLEDSAMYFCASSGYTGELFFGEGSRLTVL.